Listed below are T cell receptor beta chains from one sample, sequenced in a study of T cells after yellow fever vaccination. TCRdb called the 5' RACE reads again in MiXCR, with one record for every CDR3 protein. The sample shows some 350,000 distinct CDR3 sequences, around 3.9% of them seen only once. The specimen was PBMCs, collected 5 days after the yellow fever booster vaccination. The receptors were sampled from a man between 18 and 35 years old who received the YFV17D yellow fever vaccine. Both conserved end residues are part of each CDR3. The D gene is left open where the match is weak. Part of the rows lack a size; the others show once, few, many or a class for expanded clones.

TRBJ2-4 | TRBV7-2 | many | . | TGTGCCAGCAGCTTACAATCTGCTAGTTACCAAAACATTCAGTACTTC | CASSLQSASYQNIQYF
TRBJ1-1 | TRBV20-1 | few | . | TGCAGTGCTAGTGCCCCCCCTCGACAGGCCAACACTGAAGCTTTCTTT | CSASAPPRQANTEAFF
TRBJ2-7 | TRBV4-1 | few | TRBD2 | TGCGCCAGCAGCCAAGCGGGGGGGCCCGCCTACGAGCAGTACTTC | CASSQAGGPAYEQYF
TRBJ2-5 | TRBV20-1 | many | . | TGCAGTGCTAGAGATACAAGGCAAGCTGTGGAGACCCAGTACTTC | CSARDTRQAVETQYF
TRBJ1-1 | TRBV10-3 | . | . | TGTGCCATCAGCCTAGGGGGGAGAGCTGAAGCTTTCTTT | CAISLGGRAEAFF
TRBJ2-2 | TRBV12-3/TRBV12-4 | many | . | TGTGCCAGCACCCTACAGGGAACCGGGGAGCTGTTTTTT | CASTLQGTGELFF
TRBJ2-3 | TRBV5-5 | . | . | TGTGCCACCAAGTCCTTAGGCACAGATACGCAGTATTTT | CATKSLGTDTQYF
TRBJ2-7 | TRBV9 | few | TRBD2 | TGTGCCAGCAGCGTAGAACCCCAGGGAGGGCCCTACGAGCAGTACTTC | CASSVEPQGGPYEQYF
TRBJ2-5 | TRBV2 | . | . | TGTGCCAGCAGAGATCTAGGGGAGACCCAGTACTTC | CASRDLGETQYF
TRBJ2-1 | TRBV11-2 | many | TRBD2 | TGTGCCATCGGGGGGGTATACAATGAGCAGTTCTTC | CAIGGVYNEQFF
TRBJ2-5 | TRBV20-1 | few | TRBD2 | TGCAGTGGCCGGGGGGGAGGAGAAGAGACCCAGTACTTC | CSGRGGGEETQYF
TRBJ2-1 | TRBV19 | . | . | TGTGCCAGTAGTATAGGGACTACCCACAATGAGCAGTTCTTC | CASSIGTTHNEQFF
TRBJ2-5 | TRBV28 | . | . | TGTGCCAGCAGTTTTTGGGCCATTCTCCCCCAAGAGACCCAGTACTTC | CASSFWAILPQETQYF
TRBJ2-4 | TRBV4-3 | many | . | TGCGCCAGCAGCCAAGGGGCCCTGGCCAAAAACATTCAGTACTTC | CASSQGALAKNIQYF
TRBJ2-6 | TRBV27 | . | . | TGTGCCAGCAGTACCCCCTCGGGGGGCCGGAAGGCCAACGTCCTGACTTTC | CASSTPSGGRKANVLTF